Given below is one T cell receptor (beta chain) in context. In the authors' workflow: From reference gene primer amplification, estimates of nucleated cell counts were derived. The data were produced by immunoSEQ multiplex PCR, yet TCRdb's version contains in-frame clones alone and is incomplete. The V and J calls and clone size come from that table; D and trimming were worked out from the DNA. The sample comprises roughly 140,000 clones, about 79% of which are singletons, and 9.8% rests with the top ten. The data belong to a study of blood T cell repertoires in COVID-19. Study details: Sites in the United States, Italy and Spain provided acute and convalescent COVID-19 samples. The analysed material was cDNA or gDNA that came from T cells, B-cell-depleted T cells, or PBMCs.

The specimen was peripheral blood. This TCR was recovered from a woman in her fifties or sixties with acute or convalescent COVID-19.

The CDR3 spells CASSPGQVSNQPQHF. CDR3 bases: TGTGCCAGCAGCCCCGGACAGGTTAGCAATCAGCCCCAGCATTTT. The rearrangement links TRBV6-5 to TRBJ1-5, with 7 bases aligning to TRBD1. The CDR3 runs to 15 residues. V dropped 6 bases and J dropped 0; count of bases not matched to a gene: 5. Germline loops: CDR1 MNHEY, CDR2 SVGAGI.